The rows below give T cell receptor beta chains drawn from one sample of a study of blood T cell repertoires in COVID-19. Libraries were prepared by immunoSEQ multiplex PCR; TCRdb keeps only in-frame clonotypes and omits some of them. The sample holds hundreds of thousands of clones, about 87% seen once. Sequenced sample: PBMCs or T cells enriched from blood (not recorded which). The receptors come from a woman under 30 who had recovered from COVID-19. The CDR3 runs from the conserved cysteine through the conserved F or W. The D gene is left open where the match is weak. Clone sizes are given selectively: once, few, many, or a class where the clone is expanded.

>TRBD1|TRBJ2-7|TRBV18|.
CASSPQGVSYEQYF
TGTGCCAGCTCACCCCAGGGGGTTAGTTACGAGCAGTACTTC
>.|TRBJ2-7|TRBV28|once
CASSLRSGILVEPEQYF
TGTGCCAGCAGTTTAAGGTCAGGTATTTTAGTCGAGCCAGAGCAGTACTTC
>.|TRBJ2-2|TRBV7-3|.
CASSLSRDTGELFF
TGTGCCAGCAGCTTATCGCGGGACACCGGGGAGCTGTTTTTT
>.|TRBJ2-3|TRBV5-4|.
CASSLITDTQYF
TGTGCCAGCAGCTTGATAACAGATACGCAGTATTTT
>TRBD1|TRBJ2-3|TRBV10-3|.
CAIRVGTAPSTDTQYF
TGTGCCATCAGGGTCGGGACAGCCCCTAGCACAGATACGCAGTATTTT
>TRBD2|TRBJ2-1|TRBV27|.
CASRGGEQFF
TGTGCCAGCCGGGGGGGTGAGCAGTTCTTC
>.|TRBJ1-1|TRBV6-5|.
CASSYSGGGTEAFF
TGTGCCAGCAGTTACTCGGGGGGGGGCACTGAAGCTTTCTTT
>.|TRBJ2-1|TRBV9|.
CASSVAPARQEGVHEQFF
TGTGCCAGCAGCGTAGCACCGGCTAGACAAGAGGGGGTCCATGAGCAGTTCTTC
>.|TRBJ2-1|TRBV5-8|.
CASYPGAYNEQFF
TGTGCCAGCTACCCCGGGGCCTACAATGAGCAGTTCTTC
>.|TRBJ1-5|TRBV19|.
CASSTTRGGTQPQHF
TGTGCCAGTAGTACAACGAGGGGGGGTACTCAGCCCCAGCATTTT
>.|TRBJ2-5|TRBV5-4|.
CASSLPLARSRETQYF
TGTGCCAGCAGCTTGCCGCTAGCAAGGTCGCGGGAGACCCAGTACTTC
>TRBD1|TRBJ1-5|TRBV19|.
CASSIGQGGQPQHF
TGTGCCAGTAGTATAGGACAGGGAGGTCAGCCCCAGCATTTT
>.|TRBJ1-4|TRBV19|few
CASKKGWGNEKLFF
TGTGCCAGTAAGAAGGGGTGGGGAAATGAAAAACTGTTTTTT
>.|TRBJ1-5|TRBV5-8|.
CASSLDRGNQPQHF
TGTGCCAGCAGCTTGGACAGGGGCAATCAGCCCCAGCATTTT
>.|TRBJ1-2|TRBV12-5|.
CASGLVTGNNYGYTF
TGTGCTAGTGGTTTGGTCACCGGGAACAACTATGGCTACACCTTC
>TRBD1|TRBJ1-1|TRBV28|.
CASCVGQGEPDTEAFF
TGTGCCAGCTGCGTGGGACAGGGGGAGCCGGACACTGAAGCTTTCTTT
>TRBD1|TRBJ1-1|TRBV28|.
CASSLVPRGTEAFF
TGTGCCAGCAGTTTAGTTCCCAGGGGGACTGAAGCTTTCTTT
>TRBD1|TRBJ2-1|TRBV9|.
CASSVSGGSSYNEQFF
TGTGCCAGCAGCGTATCAGGGGGCAGCTCCTACAATGAGCAGTTCTTC
>.|TRBJ1-5|TRBV27|few
CASSPVWGGRNSNQPQHF
TGTGCCAGCAGTCCGGTTTGGGGAGGGCGGAACAGCAATCAGCCCCAGCATTTT
>TRBD1|TRBJ1-2|TRBV9|.
CASSGTGARGYTF
TGTGCCAGCAGCGGTACAGGGGCTCGCGGCTACACCTTC
>TRBD1|TRBJ1-5|TRBV5-8|.
CASSTYRGRGNQPQHF
TGTGCCAGCAGCACCTACAGGGGTCGGGGCAATCAGCCCCAGCATTTT
>TRBD1|TRBJ2-1|TRBV9|.
CASSVTPHRGGEQFF
TGTGCCAGCAGCGTGACTCCACACAGGGGCGGTGAGCAGTTCTTC
>.|TRBJ1-5|TRBV7-9|once
CASSLARDVNQPQHF
TGTGCCAGCAGCTTAGCCAGGGATGTGAATCAGCCCCAGCATTTT
>.|TRBJ1-3|TRBV5-6|.
CASSSLDWTSSSGNTIYF
TGTGCCAGCAGCTCACTAGACTGGACGTCGAGCTCTGGAAACACCATATATTTT
>TRBD1|TRBJ1-2|TRBV2|.
CASSEGVRTGSYGYTF
TGTGCCAGCAGTGAAGGCGTTAGGACAGGCTCCTATGGCTACACCTTC
>TRBD2|TRBJ2-1|TRBV7-2|.
CASRGGWGNEQFF
TGTGCCAGCAGGGGAGGGTGGGGAAATGAGCAGTTCTTC
>TRBD1|TRBJ2-2|TRBV24-1|once
CATSDLIRQGTGELFF
TGTGCCACCAGTGATTTGATCCGACAGGGCACCGGGGAGCTGTTTTTT
>TRBD1|TRBJ1-5|TRBV11-2|.
CASSKGQPYSNQPQHF
TGTGCCAGCAGCAAGGGACAGCCCTATAGCAATCAGCCCCAGCATTTT
>TRBD1|TRBJ1-2|TRBV5-4|.
CASILKGADYGYTF
TGTGCCAGCATCCTGAAGGGGGCGGACTATGGCTACACCTTC